The present T cell receptor beta chain was sequenced within a study of cytomegalovirus exposure and HLA in healthy donors. PCR was performed using 60 Vbeta and 13 Jbeta primers. Assay: immunoSEQ multiplex PCR; the TCRdb copy retains only in-frame clones and omits some. The sample has 150,000 to 200,000 clones; roughly 79% are singletons. V lost 5 bases, J lost 11 bases, and 14 bases stayed unmatched. The CDR3 contains 14 residues. Germline V gene sequence: CDR1 MNHNS, CDR2 SASEGT. The sequenced sample was PBMCs. The clonotype originates from a woman aged 18 to 35 in good health and CMV-seropositive. The chain employs TRBV6-1 and TRBJ1-1; TRBD1 matches 7 bases. CDR3 loop: CASSYRQGEPWAFF. For the CDR3, the DNA is TGTGCCAGCAGTTATCGACAGGGTGAACCTTGGGCTTTCTTT.